This T cell receptor (beta chain) was retrieved from a study of OX40 agonist ivuxolimab in advanced cancers. Study summary: Patients were 82.7% male with ages about 20 to 79, mean approximately 62.

Germline values: CDR1 SGHRS, CDR2 YFSETQ. Trimming took off 8 bases at V and 6 bases at J, with 15 bases between the two ends. The CDR3 sequence is 12 residues long. This table comes from immunoSEQ multiplex PCR, and its TCRdb copy is limited to in-frame clones, with some not included. The profile covers 100,000 or so clones, with 95% to 96% appearing a single time and around 2% taken by the ten largest. The genes are TRBV5-1 and TRBJ2-7; D uncertain. The sequencing used CD4+ or CD8+ T cells sorted from blood, collected in a trial of the OX40 agonist ivuxolimab. The receptor comes from an adult with an advanced solid tumor such as melanoma, head and neck, liver or kidney cancer. In nucleotides, the CDR3 is TGCGCCAGTAAGACCCCTCGAGGCGAGCAGTACTTC. Amino acids: CASKTPRGEQYF.